These 3 T cell receptor beta chains originate from one sample sequenced in a study of blood T cell repertoires in COVID-19. Some clones are missing from TCRdb's copy, which holds only in-frame ones; the method was immunoSEQ multiplex PCR. The sample yields 300,000 or so clones, 65% to 85% seen once. Sequenced material: peripheral blood. The origin of the receptors is a woman in her fifties or sixties with acute or convalescent COVID-19.

The chain joins TRBV24-1 to TRBJ1-1; TRBD1 might be the D (5 bases). V was cut by 7 bases and J by 5 bases, with 13 bases left in between. Germline V gene lookup returns CDR1 KGHDR and CDR2 SFDVKD. The CDR3 is 13 amino acids. The CDR3 protein is CATRGQGSTEAFF. DNA of the CDR3: TGTGCCACCAGGGGCCAGGGTAGTACTGAAGCTTTCTTT.

The gene calls are TRBV24-1 and TRBJ1-1, with 8 bases lining up with TRBD1. With V trimmed by 3 bases and J by 3 bases, 5 bases remained unmatched. Looked up from germline, CDR1 is KGHDR and CDR2 is SFDVKD. The length of the CDR3 is 15 residues. The DNA for the CDR3 is TGTGCCACCAGTGATCCCCAGGGGGCTGACACTGAAGCTTTCTTT. This sequence encodes CATSDPQGADTEAFF.

The genes are TRBV9 and TRBJ2-7, with D possibly matching TRBD1 (5 bases). Germline CDR1 SGDLS, CDR2 YYNGEE. The CDR3 covers 16 residues. The V end lost 3 bases, the J end lost 0 bases, and 16 bases lay between the germline ends. CDR3 nucleotides: TGTGCCAGCAGCGCTCCAAGGGGTACAAGCTCCTACGAGCAGTACTTC. It codes for CASSAPRGTSSYEQYF. The full variable domain, rest sourced from reference TRBV9 and TRBJ2-7, is DSGVTQTPKHLITATGQRVTLRCSPRSGDLSVYWYQQSLDQGLQFLIQYYNGEERAKGNILERFSAQQFPDLHSELNLSSLELGDSALYFCASSAPRGTSSYEQYFGPGTRLTVT.